This T cell receptor beta chain was captured by sequencing in a study of blood T cell repertoires in COVID-19. In the study's own analysis: It was from reference gene primer amplification that nucleated cell counts were estimated. Data came from immunoSEQ multiplex PCR; TCRdb stores just in-frame clones and leaves some out. That table furnishes V, J and clone size, whereas the DNA furnished D and trimming. Of 85,000 to 120,000 clones in the sample, around 75% are singletons; the top ten hold 0.8% to 1%. The CDR3 covers 15 residues. Trimming pared 3 bases from V and 1 base from J, leaving 10 bases between. Germline values: CDR1 SNHLY, CDR2 FYNNEI.

The V and J genes are TRBV2 and TRBJ1-3; D possibly corresponds to TRBD1 (5 bases). The sequence derives from a human donor with acute or convalescent COVID-19. The donor label of this sample is uncertain. The material sequenced was peripheral blood. In nucleotides, the CDR3 is TGTGCCAGCAGTGATGCGAAGGGGTCTGGAAACACCATATATTTT. It is translated as CASSDAKGSGNTIYF. The full variable domain, in which reference TRBV2 and TRBJ1-3 provide the parts outside the CDR3, is EPEVTQTPSHQVTQMGQEVILRCVPISNHLYFYWYRQILGQKVEFLVSFYNNEISEKSEIFDDQFSVERPDGSNFTLKIRSTKLEDSAMYFCASSDAKGSGNTIYFGEGSWLTVV.